The rows below give T cell receptor beta chains drawn from one sample of a study of control samples from healthy donors and cancer patients. TCRdb's table, derived via immunoSEQ multiplex PCR, lists solely in-frame clones and lacks some. This repertoire shows some 150,000 clones, around 94% found once; its top ten account for around 15%. The sample was PBMCs. The origin of the receptors is a man in his 60s with colorectal cancer. The CDR3 runs from the conserved cysteine through the conserved F or W. The D gene is left open where the match is weak. Not all rows give a size; the values are once, few, many and, for expanded clones, a class.

J: TRBJ1-6; V: TRBV19; D: .; size: .; DNA: TGTGCCAGTAGTAGTGCCGGGACAATAAATTCACCCCTCCACTTT; CDR3: CASSSAGTINSPLHF
J: TRBJ2-5; V: TRBV21-1; D: .; size: .; DNA: TGTGCCAGCCCTAAGGCTCTGAGGGAAGAGGAGACCCAGTACTTC; CDR3: CASPKALREEETQYF
J: TRBJ1-1; V: TRBV9; D: .; size: .; DNA: TGTGCCAGCAGCCCCGGCATCTACACTGAAGCTTTCTTT; CDR3: CASSPGIYTEAFF
J: TRBJ2-7; V: TRBV28; D: TRBD1; size: once; DNA: TGTGCCAGCAGTTCACGGGACAGGGGGATCGACGAGCAGTACTTC; CDR3: CASSSRDRGIDEQYF
J: TRBJ2-5; V: TRBV6-2/TRBV6-3; D: .; size: .; DNA: TGTGCCAGCAGTTACCCGGACCCCACCCAGTACTTC; CDR3: CASSYPDPTQYF
J: TRBJ1-1; V: TRBV6-1; D: .; size: .; DNA: TGTGCCAGCAGTGATGTGGGTGCGGGGAACACTGAAGCTTTCTTT; CDR3: CASSDVGAGNTEAFF
J: TRBJ2-5; V: TRBV5-1; D: TRBD1; size: .; DNA: TGCGCCAGCAGCCCAGGGGGCGACGAGACCCAGTACTTC; CDR3: CASSPGGDETQYF
J: TRBJ1-5; V: TRBV19; D: TRBD1; size: .; DNA: TGTGCCAGTAGTGAGGACAGGGGCAATCAGCCCCAGCATTTT; CDR3: CASSEDRGNQPQHF
J: TRBJ2-7; V: TRBV27; D: .; size: .; DNA: TGTGCCAGTTCTAGGGGGGGGAGGGGAGGAAGCTACGAGCAGTACTTC; CDR3: CASSRGGRGGSYEQYF
J: TRBJ2-7; V: TRBV19; D: .; size: once; DNA: TGTGCCAGTAGTATAGTTGCCGGGTCCTACGAGCAGTACTTC; CDR3: CASSIVAGSYEQYF